This record concerns one T cell receptor (beta chain) sequence. Its antigen is unidentified. TCR beta cDNA was prepared out of approximately 500 ng total RNA by means of a constant-region primer. For TCR beta, libraries were produced by three nested multiplex PCR rounds using slightly modified ARM-PCR. Forward primers for TRBV1-TRBV30 and a C-beta reverse primer served the first two PCR rounds, at 10 cycles each. TCRdb ran MiXCR on the multiplex PCR reads and lists one entry per CDR3 protein. The sample has some 120,000 distinct CDR3 sequences; around 62% are singletons. These data come from a study of tumor-infiltrating lymphocytes in primary liver carcinoma. Study details: Samples returned roughly 3.5 to 8 million productive TCRbeta reads, a yield that was similar across tissue types. Study outcomes and limitations: Blood's top-250-clone fraction was significantly lower than that of tumors (p = 0.039). Among the pair types, tumor region pairs showed more overlap than tumor-adjacent and tumor-blood pairs.

From about 19-30 mg of unsorted bulk tissue, DNA and RNA were co-extracted together. Each tumor specimen held more than 85% viable tumor cells. V shed 2 bases and J shed 1 base, with 5 bases lying between them. CDR3 size: 13 residues. The germline V gene encodes CDR1 MDHEN and CDR2 SYDVKM. The sequence was obtained from a woman aged 55-75 years with primary liver carcinoma and hepatitis B virus infection. The sample consisted of liver tumor tissue from sampling region 1. As for subset: tumor region T1, superior pole. V gene TRBV28 combines with J gene TRBJ1-1, with no clear D. The CDR3 is CASSLPQNTEAFF. In DNA, the CDR3 is TGTGCCAGCAGTTTACCTCAGAACACTGAAGCTTTCTTT.